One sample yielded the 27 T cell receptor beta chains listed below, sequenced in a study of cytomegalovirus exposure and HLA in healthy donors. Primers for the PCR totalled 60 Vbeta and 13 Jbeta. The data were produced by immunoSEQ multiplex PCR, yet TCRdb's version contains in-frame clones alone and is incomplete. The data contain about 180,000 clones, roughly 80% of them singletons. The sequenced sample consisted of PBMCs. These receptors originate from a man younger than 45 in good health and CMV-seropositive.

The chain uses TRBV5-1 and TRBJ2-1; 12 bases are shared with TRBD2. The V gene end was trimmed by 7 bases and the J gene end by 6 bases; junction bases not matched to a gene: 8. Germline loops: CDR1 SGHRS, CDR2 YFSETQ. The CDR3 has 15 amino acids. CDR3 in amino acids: CASAAPSGRANEQFF. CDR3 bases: TGCGCCAGCGCCGCCCCTAGCGGGAGGGCCAATGAGCAGTTCTTC.

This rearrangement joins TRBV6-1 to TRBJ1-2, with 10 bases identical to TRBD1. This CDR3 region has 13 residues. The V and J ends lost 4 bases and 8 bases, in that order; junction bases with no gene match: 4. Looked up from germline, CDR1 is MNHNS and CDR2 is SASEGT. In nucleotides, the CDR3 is TGTGCCAGCAGTGTCGGGACAGGGGCCGGCTACACCTTC. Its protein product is CASSVGTGAGYTF.

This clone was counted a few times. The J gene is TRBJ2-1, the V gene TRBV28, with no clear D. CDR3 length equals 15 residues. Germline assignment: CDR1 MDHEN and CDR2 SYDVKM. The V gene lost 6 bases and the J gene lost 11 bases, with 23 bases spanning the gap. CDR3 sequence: CASSKPNLEAIKQFF. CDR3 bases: TGTGCCAGCAGCAAGCCGAATCTAGAAGCGATCAAGCAGTTCTTC.

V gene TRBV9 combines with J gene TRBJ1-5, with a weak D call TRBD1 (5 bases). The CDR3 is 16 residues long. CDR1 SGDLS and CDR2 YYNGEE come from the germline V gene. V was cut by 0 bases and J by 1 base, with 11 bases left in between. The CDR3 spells CASSVGGGDSNQPQHF. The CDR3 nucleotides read TGTGCCAGCAGCGTAGGGGGAGGGGACAGCAATCAGCCCCAGCATTTT.

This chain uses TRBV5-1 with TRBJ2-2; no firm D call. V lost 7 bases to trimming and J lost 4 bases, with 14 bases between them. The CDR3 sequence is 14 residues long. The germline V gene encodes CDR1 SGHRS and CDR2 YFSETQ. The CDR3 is CASQEFEFTGELFF. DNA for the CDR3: TGCGCCAGCCAGGAATTCGAGTTCACCGGGGAGCTGTTTTTT.

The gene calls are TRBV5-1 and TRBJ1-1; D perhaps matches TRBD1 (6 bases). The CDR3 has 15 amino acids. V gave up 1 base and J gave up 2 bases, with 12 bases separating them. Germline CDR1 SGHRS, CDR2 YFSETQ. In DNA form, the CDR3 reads TGCGCCAGCAGCTTGTGGGGGGGCCAAAACACTGAAGCTTTCTTT. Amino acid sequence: CASSLWGGQNTEAFF.

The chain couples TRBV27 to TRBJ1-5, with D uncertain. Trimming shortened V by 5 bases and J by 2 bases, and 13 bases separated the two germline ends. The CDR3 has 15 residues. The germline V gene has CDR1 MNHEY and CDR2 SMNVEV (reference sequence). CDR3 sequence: CASSLIPLGNQPQHF. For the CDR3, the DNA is TGTGCCAGCAGTCTAATCCCCCTGGGCAATCAGCCCCAGCATTTT.

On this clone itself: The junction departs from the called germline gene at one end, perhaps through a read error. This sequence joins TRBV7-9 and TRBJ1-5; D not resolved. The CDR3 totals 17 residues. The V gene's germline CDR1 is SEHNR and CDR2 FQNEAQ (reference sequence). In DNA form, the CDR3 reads TGTTCCAGCAGCTTTATTGGGCCCGTCACCGGCAATCAGCCCCAGCATTTT. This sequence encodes CSSSFIGPVTGNQPQHF.

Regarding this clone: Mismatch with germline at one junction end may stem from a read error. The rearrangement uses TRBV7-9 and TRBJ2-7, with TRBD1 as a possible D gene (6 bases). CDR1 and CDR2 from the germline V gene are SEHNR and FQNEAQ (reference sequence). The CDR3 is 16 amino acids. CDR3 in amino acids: CSSSLVQGKAHYEQYF. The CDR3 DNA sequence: TGTTCCAGCAGCTTAGTACAGGGAAAGGCCCACTACGAGCAGTACTTC.

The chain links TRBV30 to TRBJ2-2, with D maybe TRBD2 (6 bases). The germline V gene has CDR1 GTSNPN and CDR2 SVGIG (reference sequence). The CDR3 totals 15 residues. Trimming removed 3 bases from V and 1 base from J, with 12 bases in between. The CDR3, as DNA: TGTGCCTGGAGGTCTGGGGGAGGGAACACCGGGGAGCTGTTTTTT. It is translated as CAWRSGGGNTGELFF.

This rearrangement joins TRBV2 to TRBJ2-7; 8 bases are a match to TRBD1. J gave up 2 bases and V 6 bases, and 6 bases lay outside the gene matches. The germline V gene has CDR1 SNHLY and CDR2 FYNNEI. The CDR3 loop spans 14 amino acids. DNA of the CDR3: TGTGCCAGCAGATCCGGACAGGGAGCCTACGAGCAGTACTTC. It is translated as CASRSGQGAYEQYF.

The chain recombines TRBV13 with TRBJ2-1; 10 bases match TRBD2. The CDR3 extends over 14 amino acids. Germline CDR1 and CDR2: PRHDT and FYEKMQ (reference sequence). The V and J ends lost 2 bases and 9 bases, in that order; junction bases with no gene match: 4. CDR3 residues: CASSLLAGAGEQFF. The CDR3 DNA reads TGTGCCAGCAGCTTACTAGCGGGAGCGGGTGAGCAGTTCTTC.

This CDR3 reads CASSKFGQSNEKLFF. The DNA for the CDR3 is TGTGCCAGCAGCAAATTCGGACAGTCTAATGAAAAACTGTTTTTT. V is TRBV21-1 and J is TRBJ1-4; TRBD1, the D gene given by the table, was not confirmed from the DNA. TRBV21-1 is deemed a pseudogene. CDR3 length: 15 residues.

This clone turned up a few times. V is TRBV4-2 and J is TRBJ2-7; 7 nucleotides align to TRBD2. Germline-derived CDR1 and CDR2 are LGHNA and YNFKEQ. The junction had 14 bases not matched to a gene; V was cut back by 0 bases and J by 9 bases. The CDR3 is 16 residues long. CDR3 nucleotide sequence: TGTGCCAGCAGCCAAGATACCCCAGCGGGGCCTACGAGGCAGTACTTC. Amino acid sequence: CASSQDTPAGPTRQYF.

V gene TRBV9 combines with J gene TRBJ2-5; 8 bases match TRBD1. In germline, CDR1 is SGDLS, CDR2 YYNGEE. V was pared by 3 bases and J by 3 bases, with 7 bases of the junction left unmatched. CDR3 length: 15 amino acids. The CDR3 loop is CASSAGTGPEETQYF. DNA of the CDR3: TGTGCCAGCAGCGCCGGGACAGGACCTGAAGAGACCCAGTACTTC.

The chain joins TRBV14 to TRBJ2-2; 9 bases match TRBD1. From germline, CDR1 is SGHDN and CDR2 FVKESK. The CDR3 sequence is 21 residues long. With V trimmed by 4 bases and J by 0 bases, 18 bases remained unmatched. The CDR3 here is CASSPSGQGASFTSNTGELFF. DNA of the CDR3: TGTGCCAGCAGCCCATCGGGACAGGGCGCTTCCTTTACCTCGAACACCGGGGAGCTGTTTTTT.

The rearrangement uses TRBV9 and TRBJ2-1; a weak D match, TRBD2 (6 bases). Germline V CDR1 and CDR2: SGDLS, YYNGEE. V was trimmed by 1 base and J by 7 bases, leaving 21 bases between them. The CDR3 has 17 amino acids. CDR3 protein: CASSVMPTVGGRNEQFF. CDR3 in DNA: TGTGCCAGCAGCGTAATGCCTACGGTTGGGGGGAGGAATGAGCAGTTCTTC.

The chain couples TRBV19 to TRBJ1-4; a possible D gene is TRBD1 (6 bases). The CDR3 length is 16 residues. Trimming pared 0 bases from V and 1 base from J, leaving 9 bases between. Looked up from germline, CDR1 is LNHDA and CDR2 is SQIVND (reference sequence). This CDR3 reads CASSIDHRVTNEKLFF. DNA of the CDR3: TGTGCCAGTAGTATAGATCACAGGGTAACTAATGAAAAACTGTTTTTT.

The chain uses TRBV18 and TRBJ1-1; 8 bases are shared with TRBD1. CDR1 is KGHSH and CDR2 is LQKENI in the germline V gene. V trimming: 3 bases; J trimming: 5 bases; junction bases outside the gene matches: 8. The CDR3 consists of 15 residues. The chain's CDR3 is CASSPTGTGGTEAFF. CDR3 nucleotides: TGTGCCAGCTCACCCACGGGGACAGGAGGAACTGAAGCTTTCTTT. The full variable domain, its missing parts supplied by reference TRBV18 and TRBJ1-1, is NAGVMQNPRHLVRRRGQEARLRCSPMKGHSHVYWYRQLPEEGLKFMVYLQKENIIDESGMPKERFSAEFPKEGPSILRIQQVVRGDSAAYFCASSPTGTGGTEAFFGQGTRLTVV.

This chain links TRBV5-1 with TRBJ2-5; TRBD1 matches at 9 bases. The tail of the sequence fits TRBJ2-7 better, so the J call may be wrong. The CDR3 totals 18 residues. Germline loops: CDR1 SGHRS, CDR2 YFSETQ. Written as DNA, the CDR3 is TGCGCCAGCAGCTTGGGGGCGGCTGGGACAGGGCTTCCCTACGAGCAGTACTTC. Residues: CASSLGAAGTGLPYEQYF.

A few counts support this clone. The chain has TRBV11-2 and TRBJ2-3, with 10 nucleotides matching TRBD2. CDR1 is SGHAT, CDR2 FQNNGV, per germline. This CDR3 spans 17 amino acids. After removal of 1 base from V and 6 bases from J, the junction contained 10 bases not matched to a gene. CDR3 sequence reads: CASSLVSPAGGLDTQYF. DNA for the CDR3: TGTGCCAGCAGCTTAGTTAGCCCAGCGGGGGGGCTGGATACGCAGTATTTT.

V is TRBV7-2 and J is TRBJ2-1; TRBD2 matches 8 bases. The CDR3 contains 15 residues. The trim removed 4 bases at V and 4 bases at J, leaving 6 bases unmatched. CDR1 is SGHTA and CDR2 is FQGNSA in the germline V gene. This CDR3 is CASSSATSEYNEQFF. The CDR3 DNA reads TGTGCCAGCAGCTCAGCGACTAGCGAATACAATGAGCAGTTCTTC.

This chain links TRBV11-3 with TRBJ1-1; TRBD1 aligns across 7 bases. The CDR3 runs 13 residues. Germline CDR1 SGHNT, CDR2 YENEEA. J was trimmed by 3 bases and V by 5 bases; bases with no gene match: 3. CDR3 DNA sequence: TGTGCCAGCAGCATCGGGACAGACACTGAAGCTTTCTTT. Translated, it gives CASSIGTDTEAFF. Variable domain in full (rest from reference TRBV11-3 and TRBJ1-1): EAGVVQSPRYKIIEKKQPVAFWCNPISGHNTLYWYLQNLGQGPELLIRYENEEAVDDSQLPKDRFSAERLKGVDSTLKIQPAELGDSAVYLCASSIGTDTEAFFGQGTRLTVV.

Here the CDR3 reads CASRAGTSSSYEQYF. The CDR3 DNA reads as TGTGCCAGCAGGGCCGGGACTTCAAGCTCCTACGAGCAGTACTTC. The chain combines TRBV2 with TRBJ2-7; the D gene is possibly TRBD2 (6 bases). The V and J ends lost 6 bases and 0 bases respectively, with 15 bases between them. CDR3 size: 15 residues. CDR1 and CDR2 (germline): SNHLY, FYNNEI.

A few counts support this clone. The CDR3 nucleotides are TGTGCCAGCAGCTCCACTAGCGCCAGGTGGGAGACCCAGTACTTC. Protein product: CASSSTSARWETQYF. V usage is TRBV7-3 and J usage is TRBJ2-5; 7 bases align to TRBD2. Germline V gene sequence: CDR1 SGHTA, CDR2 FQGTGA. This CDR3 spans 15 amino acids. V dropped 4 bases and J dropped 5; count of bases not matched to a gene: 10.

The CDR3 spells CASSFGHGSSYNEQFF. The CDR3 nucleotides are TGTGCCAGCAGCTTCGGACACGGGAGCTCCTACAATGAGCAGTTCTTC. V and J are TRBV11-3 and TRBJ2-1; possible D gene TRBD2, 6 bases. The V and J ends lost 3 bases and 0 bases respectively, with 12 bases between them. Germline V gene sequence: CDR1 SGHNT, CDR2 YENEEA. The CDR3 spans 16 residues.

The CDR3 region is CASSPTGIPPQPQHF. In DNA form, the CDR3 reads TGTGCCAGCAGTCCGACAGGCATCCCACCTCAGCCCCAGCATTTT. This chain joins TRBV5-5 and TRBJ1-5; D might be TRBD1 (6 bases). The CDR3 loop spans 15 amino acids. Trimming took off 5 bases at V and 6 bases at J, with 18 bases between the two ends. Germline CDR1 and CDR2: SGHKS and YYEKEE (reference sequence).